Listed below are T cell receptor beta chains from one sample, sequenced in a study of shared clonotypes between healthy human individuals. The repertoire was sequenced with immunoSEQ multiplex PCR; TCRdb's copy has only in-frame clones and lacks some. The sample lists over a million clones, around 95% occurring once. Specimen: naive CD4+ T cells sorted from blood. Receptors were obtained from a man aged 25 to 45 in good health. Each CDR3 is given with its conserved first and last residue. A D gene is named only where the DNA matches it firmly. Clone size is not always given. Where it is, it says once, few, many or a class for expanded clones.

size	V	D	J	CDR3	DNA
-	TRBV4-1	TRBD2	TRBJ2-4	CASSQEGSGRAAKNIQYF	TGCGCCAGCAGCCAAGAGGGTAGCGGGAGGGCCGCCAAAAACATTCAGTACTTC
-	TRBV18	-	TRBJ2-7	CASSPPQGAMSSYEQYF	TGTGCCAGCTCACCACCTCAGGGTGCGATGTCGTCCTACGAGCAGTACTTC
-	TRBV29-1	TRBD1	TRBJ1-2	CSGAGGVGGYTF	TGCAGCGGGGCAGGGGGCGTAGGTGGCTACACCTTC
once	TRBV18	-	TRBJ2-3	CASSPTGRPTDTQYF	TGTGCCAGCTCACCCACGGGACGGCCCACAGATACGCAGTATTTT
once	TRBV2	-	TRBJ2-1	CASSVTPSLGSSYNEQFF	TGTGCCAGCAGCGTCACCCCATCCCTGGGGAGCTCCTACAATGAGCAGTTCTTC
-	TRBV5-4	TRBD2	TRBJ2-7	CASSVATSGSSYEQYF	TGTGCCAGCAGCGTGGCGACTAGCGGATCGTCCTACGAGCAGTACTTC
-	TRBV12-5	-	TRBJ2-2	CASGTGVRGELFF	TGTGCTAGTGGGACCGGGGTTCGCGGGGAGCTGTTTTTT
-	TRBV6-6	-	TRBJ2-2	CASTLFGGGGRELFF	TGTGCCAGCACCCTATTTGGGGGAGGGGGCCGGGAGCTGTTTTTT
-	TRBV18	TRBD1	TRBJ1-2	CASSRDRQGPSNYGYTF	TGTGCCAGCTCACGAGACAGACAGGGTCCTTCTAACTATGGCTACACCTTC
-	TRBV9	TRBD1	TRBJ2-5	CASSLGTGGLQETQYF	TGTGCCAGCAGCCTAGGGACAGGGGGACTACAAGAGACCCAGTACTTC
once	TRBV7-8	-	TRBJ1-1	CASSTRWMNTEAFF	TGTGCCAGCAGCACACGTTGGATGAACACTGAAGCTTTCTTT
-	TRBV7-9	-	TRBJ2-3	CASSLEGGTDTQYF	TGTGCCAGCAGCTTAGAAGGGGGAACGGATACGCAGTATTTT
-	TRBV5-4	TRBD2	TRBJ2-1	CASSGWSSGRSNEQFF	TGTGCCAGCAGCGGGTGGAGTAGCGGGAGAAGCAATGAGCAGTTCTTC
-	TRBV6-4	-	TRBJ2-3	CASSEGTSTDTQYF	TGTGCCAGCAGTGAGGGGACTAGCACAGATACGCAGTATTTT
-	TRBV7-2	-	TRBJ2-1	CASSLAPGRNNEQFF	TGTGCCAGCAGCTTAGCGCCGGGACGCAACAATGAGCAGTTCTTC
-	TRBV9	-	TRBJ2-7	CASGRGTAYEQYF	TGTGCCAGCGGCCGCGGGACAGCCTACGAGCAGTACTTC
-	TRBV5-5	TRBD1	TRBJ1-5	CASSQGTGPYQPQHF	TGTGCCAGCAGCCAAGGGACAGGGCCATATCAGCCCCAGCATTTT
-	TRBV14	-	TRBJ2-7	CASNQLGTLNYEQYF	TGTGCCAGCAACCAACTCGGGACTTTGAACTACGAGCAGTACTTC
-	TRBV18	-	TRBJ2-1	CASSPLAYSYNEQFF	TGTGCCAGCTCACCACTGGCTTACTCCTACAATGAGCAGTTCTTC
-	TRBV18	TRBD2	TRBJ2-3	CASSPLGLAGDTQYF	TGTGCCAGCTCACCCTTGGGACTAGCGGGAGATACGCAGTATTTT
-	TRBV5-5	TRBD1	TRBJ2-7	CASSADRGAYEQYF	TGTGCCAGCAGCGCTGACAGGGGGGCCTACGAGCAGTACTTC
-	TRBV5-1	TRBD2	TRBJ2-1	CASSPRLAGGFSGDEQFF	TGCGCCAGCAGCCCGAGACTAGCGGGAGGTTTCTCTGGCGATGAGCAGTTCTTC
-	TRBV6-1	-	TRBJ2-2	CASLGRLTGELFF	TGTGCCAGCTTGGGACGTTTAACCGGGGAGCTGTTTTTT
-	TRBV18	-	TRBJ1-5	CASSPSGPAAQHF	TGTGCCAGCTCACCCTCCGGCCCGGCAGCCCAGCATTTT
-	TRBV7-6	-	TRBJ2-1	CASSLERYEQFF	TGTGCCAGCAGCTTAGAGCGTTATGAGCAGTTCTTC
-	TRBV5-6	TRBD2	TRBJ2-2	CASSLGLAAGELFF	TGTGCCAGCAGCTTGGGACTAGCGGCTGGGGAGCTGTTTTTT
-	TRBV10-2	TRBD2	TRBJ2-7	CASRGGVGLAYEQYF	TGCGCCAGCAGAGGAGGGGTGGGACTAGCCTACGAGCAGTACTTC
-	TRBV11-2	-	TRBJ1-1	CASSLDGGANTEAFF	TGTGCCAGCAGCTTAGATGGGGGGGCGAACACTGAAGCTTTCTTT
-	TRBV2	-	TRBJ1-5	CASSDLGRSNQPQHF	TGTGCCAGCAGTGACCTCGGACGGAGCAATCAGCCCCAGCATTTT
-	TRBV28	TRBD1	TRBJ2-5	CASSLGPGQLDGYF	TGTGCCAGCAGTTTGGGACCGGGACAGCTCGACGGGTACTTC
-	TRBV4-1	-	TRBJ1-1	CASSQEHIVGRHTEAFF	TGCGCCAGCAGCCAAGAACATATAGTAGGTCGGCACACTGAAGCTTTCTTT
-	TRBV11-2	-	TRBJ1-2	CASSLESGTYGYTF	TGTGCCAGCAGCTTAGAATCCGGGACCTATGGCTACACCTTC
-	TRBV18	TRBD2	TRBJ2-7	CASSPTSDGSSYEQYF	TGTGCCAGCTCACCCACTAGCGATGGTAGCTCCTACGAGCAGTACTTC
-	TRBV19	TRBD2	TRBJ2-1	CASSEAGVSYNEQFF	TGTGCCAGTAGTGAAGCGGGAGTGTCCTACAATGAGCAGTTCTTC
-	TRBV6-6	TRBD1	TRBJ1-2	CASSYSNRGYGYTF	TGTGCCAGCAGTTACTCAAACAGGGGATATGGCTACACCTTC
-	TRBV10-3	-	TRBJ2-5	CAISESRGGETQYF	TGTGCCATCAGTGAGTCGAGGGGGGGAGAGACCCAGTACTTC
-	TRBV14	TRBD2	TRBJ2-1	CASSLYGRPSYNEQFF	TGTGCCAGCAGCCTGTACGGGAGGCCCTCCTACAATGAGCAGTTCTTC
few	TRBV9	-	TRBJ1-2	CASSPREANYGYTF	TGTGCCAGCAGCCCCCGTGAGGCTAACTATGGCTACACCTTC
-	TRBV18	TRBD1	TRBJ2-1	CASSPRTGSFYNEQFF	TGTGCCAGCTCACCAAGGACAGGGTCGTTTTACAATGAGCAGTTCTTC
-	TRBV11-2	TRBD1	TRBJ2-7	CASSIRSGTETYEQYF	TGTGCCAGCAGTATTCGCTCCGGGACAGAAACCTACGAGCAGTACTTC
-	TRBV6-5	TRBD2	TRBJ2-1	CASSTGLAGKNEQFF	TGTGCCAGCAGTACGGGACTAGCGGGAAAGAATGAGCAGTTCTTC
-	TRBV27	-	TRBJ1-3	CASSANRGNTIYF	TGTGCCAGCAGTGCTAACAGGGGAAACACCATATATTTT
-	TRBV19	-	TRBJ2-7	CASSIATTAYEQYF	TGTGCCAGTAGTATAGCCACTACCGCCTACGAGCAGTACTTC
-	TRBV7-2	-	TRBJ2-2	CASSLNRALNTGELFF	TGTGCCAGCAGCTTAAACAGGGCCTTGAACACCGGGGAGCTGTTTTTT
once	TRBV5-1	-	TRBJ2-2	CASSSDRSNTGELFF	TGCGCCAGCAGCTCAGACAGATCGAACACCGGGGAGCTGTTTTTT
-	TRBV6-1	TRBD2	TRBJ2-7	CASSPLTSGVYEQYF	TGTGCCAGCAGTCCCCTAACTAGCGGGGTCTACGAGCAGTACTTC
-	TRBV5-4	TRBD1	TRBJ2-2	CASIQDRGPNTGELFF	TGTGCCAGCATCCAGGACAGGGGGCCGAACACCGGGGAGCTGTTTTTT
-	TRBV5-8	-	TRBJ1-2	CASSLVGRRSASNYGYTF	TGTGCCAGCAGCTTGGTCGGGCGTCGGTCGGCGTCTAACTATGGCTACACCTTC
-	TRBV18	-	TRBJ2-5	CASSPSETQYF	TGTGCCAGCTCACCGTCCGAGACCCAGTACTTC
-	TRBV7-2	-	TRBJ2-1	CATMTLVSYNEQFF	TGTGCCACCATGACCCTCGTCTCCTACAATGAGCAGTTCTTC
-	TRBV27	-	TRBJ2-5	CASSLRGIGTQYF	TGTGCCAGCAGTTTACGGGGTATTGGGACCCAGTACTTC